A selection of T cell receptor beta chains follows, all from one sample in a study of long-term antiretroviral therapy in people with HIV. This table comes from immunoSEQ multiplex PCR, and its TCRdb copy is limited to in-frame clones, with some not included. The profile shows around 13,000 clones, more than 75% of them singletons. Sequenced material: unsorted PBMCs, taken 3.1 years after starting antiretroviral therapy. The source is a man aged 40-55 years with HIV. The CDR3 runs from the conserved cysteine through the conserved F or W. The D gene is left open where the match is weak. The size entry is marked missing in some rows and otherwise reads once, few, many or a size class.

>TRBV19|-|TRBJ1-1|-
TGTGCCAGTAGCGACGGGCCGAACACTGAAGCTTTCTTT
CASSDGPNTEAFF
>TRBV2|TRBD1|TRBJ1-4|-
TGTGCCAGCTCCCTGGACAGGGAACATGAAAAACTGTTTTTT
CASSLDREHEKLFF
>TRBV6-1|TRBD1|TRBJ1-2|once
TGTGCCAGCAGAAGGTCGACAGGGGACTATGGCTACACCTTC
CASRRSTGDYGYTF
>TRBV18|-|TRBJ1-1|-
TGTGCCAGCTCACCAAAAGCTTCTAGGACTGAAGCTTTCTTT
CASSPKASRTEAFF
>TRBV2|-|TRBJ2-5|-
TGTGCCAGCAGTGAAGGGATAAGCACCCAAGAGACCCAGTACTTC
CASSEGISTQETQYF
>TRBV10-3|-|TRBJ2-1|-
TGTGCCATCAGTGAGTATCCCGGTACTGGTGAGCAGTTCTTC
CAISEYPGTGEQFF
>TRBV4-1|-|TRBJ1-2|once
TGCGCCAGCAGCCAACCTAGCTCCAGTTCGTATGGCTACACCTTC
CASSQPSSSSYGYTF
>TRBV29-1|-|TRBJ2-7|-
TGCAGCGTTGAAGATCCAGGGGAGAGCTCCTACGAGCAGTACTTC
CSVEDPGESSYEQYF
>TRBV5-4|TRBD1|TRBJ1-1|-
TGTGCCAGCAGCACAGGACAGGGACCTGAAGCTTTCTTT
CASSTGQGPEAFF
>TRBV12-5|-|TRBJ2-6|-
TGTGCTAGTGGTTTGGCTGGGGCCAACGTCCTGACTTTC
CASGLAGANVLTF
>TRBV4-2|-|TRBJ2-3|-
TGTGCCAGCAGCCAACAGCAGGGGCTGGACGGGAGCACAGATACGCAGTATTTT
CASSQQQGLDGSTDTQYF
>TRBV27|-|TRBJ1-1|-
TGTGCCAGCAGTTTGTCCAGGGACACTGAAGCTTTCTTT
CASSLSRDTEAFF
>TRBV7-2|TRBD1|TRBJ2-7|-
TGTGCCAGCGGCGGACAGGGGCCTCCGGTGGAGCAGTACTTC
CASGGQGPPVEQYF
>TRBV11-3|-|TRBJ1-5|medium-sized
TGTGCCAGCAGCTTAGATCCCGTTGGGGGCAATCAGCCCCAGCATTTT
CASSLDPVGGNQPQHF
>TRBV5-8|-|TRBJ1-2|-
TGTGCCAGCAGCTTGGGGGGTCCAAACTATGGCTACACCTTC
CASSLGGPNYGYTF
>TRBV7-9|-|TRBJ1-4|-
TGTGCCAGCAGCCCAGGGACACTTACGTCAACTAATGAAAAACTGTTTTTT
CASSPGTLTSTNEKLFF
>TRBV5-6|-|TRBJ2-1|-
TGTGCCAGCAGCTTGCCGGGGCACAATGAGCAGTTCTTC
CASSLPGHNEQFF
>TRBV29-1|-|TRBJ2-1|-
TGCAGCTCCTTCTCCCGTCATGAGCAGTTCTTC
CSSFSRHEQFF
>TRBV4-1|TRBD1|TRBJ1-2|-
TGCGCCAGCAGCCAACCGGGACAGGACCATGGCTACACCTTC
CASSQPGQDHGYTF
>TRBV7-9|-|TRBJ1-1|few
TGTGCCAGCAGTAATATGAACACTGAAGCTTTCTTT
CASSNMNTEAFF
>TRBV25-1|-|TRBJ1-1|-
TGTGCCAGCAGTGGACGACGGACGAACACTGAAGCTTTCTTT
CASSGRRTNTEAFF
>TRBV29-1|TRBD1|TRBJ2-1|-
TGCAGCGTGGTGGGGACAGGGTGGGACAATGAGCAGTTCTTC
CSVVGTGWDNEQFF
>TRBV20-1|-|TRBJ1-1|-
TGCAGTGCTAGGAGGGTCACTGAAGCTTTCTTT
CSARRVTEAFF
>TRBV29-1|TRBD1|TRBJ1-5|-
TGCAGCGTCCAGACAGGGGTGGATCAGCCCCAGCATTTT
CSVQTGVDQPQHF
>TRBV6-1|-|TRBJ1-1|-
TGTGCCAGCAGTGTTTCTCGAGGGCACCGGACTGAAGCTTTCTTT
CASSVSRGHRTEAFF
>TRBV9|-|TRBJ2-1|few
TGTGCCAGCAGCGTAGAGGAGGGGGGGCCTCACTACAATGAGCAGTTCTTC
CASSVEEGGPHYNEQFF
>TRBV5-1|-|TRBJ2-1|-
TGCGCCAGCAGCACGGGACAGGGAAGGACTAGCGTGAATGAGCAGTTCTTC
CASSTGQGRTSVNEQFF
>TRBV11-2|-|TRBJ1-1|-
TGTGCCAGCAGCTTTCGGAGTTGGGGGAGCACTGAAGCTTTCTTT
CASSFRSWGSTEAFF
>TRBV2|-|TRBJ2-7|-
TGTGCCAGCAGTGAGGAGTTGCGGCAGTACTTC
CASSEELRQYF
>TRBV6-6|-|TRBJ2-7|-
TGTGCCAGCAGTTACTCCGGGACTCAGGATAGGGACGAGCAGTACTTC
CASSYSGTQDRDEQYF
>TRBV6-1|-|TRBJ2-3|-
TGTGCCAGCGGTCGCCAAGATACGCAGTATTTT
CASGRQDTQYF
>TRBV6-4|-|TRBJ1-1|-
TGTGCCAGCAGTGACGGAACTGAAGCTTTCTTT
CASSDGTEAFF
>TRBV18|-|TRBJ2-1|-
TGTGCCAGCTCGCCTCTCACAGGGAGGAACAATGAGCAGTTCTTC
CASSPLTGRNNEQFF
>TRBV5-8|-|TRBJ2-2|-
TGTGCCAGCAGTCCGTGGTCGGGTAACACCGGGGAGCTGTTTTTT
CASSPWSGNTGELFF
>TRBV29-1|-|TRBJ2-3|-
TGCAGCGTTGATTCGACAGGAGATGACACAGATACGCAGTATTTT
CSVDSTGDDTDTQYF
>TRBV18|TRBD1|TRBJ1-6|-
TGTGCCAGCTCACCAAGCCCAGACAGGGGCAATTCACCCCTCCACTTT
CASSPSPDRGNSPLHF
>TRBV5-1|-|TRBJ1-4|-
TGCGCCAGCAGCTTGCTTACACTGGGATCCAGCAATAATGAAAAACTGTTTTTT
CASSLLTLGSSNNEKLFF
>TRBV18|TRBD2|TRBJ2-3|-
TGTGCCAGCTCACCGGCGGGGGGGAGTAGCACAGATACGCAGTATTTT
CASSPAGGSSTDTQYF
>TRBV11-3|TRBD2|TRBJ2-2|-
TGTGCCATCGGGACTAGCGGGGGATCTTTGACCGGGGAGCTGTTTTTT
CAIGTSGGSLTGELFF
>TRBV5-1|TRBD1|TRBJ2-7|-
TGCGCCAGCAGCGTAGACAGGGTTTCCTACGAGCAGTACTTC
CASSVDRVSYEQYF
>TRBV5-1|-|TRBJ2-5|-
TGCGCCAGCAGCTGGTCGCAGGGAAGAGAGACCCAGTACTTC
CASSWSQGRETQYF
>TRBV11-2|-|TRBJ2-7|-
TGTGCCAGCAGCCCTACAGCGAGTGCGGCCTACGAGCAGTACTTC
CASSPTASAAYEQYF
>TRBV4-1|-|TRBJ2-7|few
TGCGCCAGCAGCCAAGCTCCTCCTGCCTACGAGCAGTACTTC
CASSQAPPAYEQYF
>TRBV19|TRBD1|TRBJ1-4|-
TGTGCCAGTAGTATGGGGACAGGGGGCGCGGCTAATGAAAAACTGTTTTTT
CASSMGTGGAANEKLFF
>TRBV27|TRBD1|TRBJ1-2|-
TGTGCCAGCAGTTTAAACGCCAGGGGGTGGAATGGCTACACCTTC
CASSLNARGWNGYTF
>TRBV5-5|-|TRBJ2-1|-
TGTGCCAGCAGCTTGGGGGGGGAGAGCTCCTACAATGAGCAGTTCTTC
CASSLGGESSYNEQFF
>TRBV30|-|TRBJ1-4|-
TGTGCCTGGAGTCCTTCTCGGACATATGAAAAACTGTTTTTT
CAWSPSRTYEKLFF
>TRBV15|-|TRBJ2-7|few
TGTGCCACCAGCAGAGATACAGGGTACGAGCAGTACTTC
CATSRDTGYEQYF
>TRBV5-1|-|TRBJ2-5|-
TGCGCCAGCCGGAAGATAGCTCTTGGAGAGACCCAGTACTTC
CASRKIALGETQYF
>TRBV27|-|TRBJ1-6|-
TGTGCCAGCAGTGGCCGACAGGTCTATAATTCACCCCTCCACTTT
CASSGRQVYNSPLHF
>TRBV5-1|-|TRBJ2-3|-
TGCGCCAGCGCCCTTTTTCGAGCAGATACGCAGTATTTT
CASALFRADTQYF
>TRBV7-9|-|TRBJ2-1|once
TGTGCCAGCAGCTTATCCGACCGCGACAATGAGCAGTTCTTC
CASSLSDRDNEQFF
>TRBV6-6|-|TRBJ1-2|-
TGTGCCAGCAGTTACTCGGGGCAGACGAACTATGGCTACACCTTC
CASSYSGQTNYGYTF
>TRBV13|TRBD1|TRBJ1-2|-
TGTGCCAGCAGCCGGACAGGGGTAGAGGGCTACACCTTC
CASSRTGVEGYTF